This section outlines one T cell receptor (beta chain) sequence together with its context. The germline CDR1 and CDR2 sequences are LGHDT and YNNKEL (reference sequence). Trimming shortened V by 1 base and J by 2 bases, and 11 bases separated the two germline ends. This CDR3 is built from 15 residues. These data come from a study of CD8 T cells in Susac syndrome. Patients with Susac syndrome showed fulfilment of recently defined diagnostic criteria for definite or probable disease. Random-hexamer reverse transcription was applied to roughly 0.5 to 1 ug RNA. Amplification of TCR beta CDR3 spanned 54 Vbeta and 13 Jbeta via immunoSEQ multiplex PCR. TCRdb re-derived calls from the immunoSEQ multiplex PCR reads in MiXCR, one entry per CDR3 protein. The data hold about 140,000 distinct CDR3 sequences, with approximately 95% observed a single time.

The sequencing sample was made of CD4+ T cells from PBMCs. This clonotype was sampled from a human donor with Susac syndrome. This rearrangement joins TRBV3-1 to TRBJ2-5; the D gene is possibly TRBD2 (6 bases). Here the CDR3 reads CASSQGGDPQETQYF. For the CDR3, the DNA is TGTGCCAGCAGCCAAGGGGGGGACCCACAAGAGACCCAGTACTTC.